Detailed here is one TCR beta chain. What it binds is not known. The assay was immunoSEQ multiplex PCR, and TCRdb's table has in-frame clones only and misses some. The sample holds about 73,000 clones; over 85% are singletons and the top ten take 3.5% to 4%. The data stem from a study of cytomegalovirus exposure and HLA in healthy donors. This CDR3 has 13 amino acids. Trimming pared 6 bases from V and 6 bases from J, leaving 10 bases between. CDR1 is SGHRS, CDR2 YFSETQ, per germline. Donors came from a validation cohort of over a hundred subjects, distinct from the first 666-subject cohort. General observations from the study: In vitro confirmation showed a few CMV-associated chains to be CMV antigen specific. According to a subsequent analysis, TCR clusters identified in the first cohort showed a tendency to co-occur across the roughly 130 validation repertoires. The study recorded 150 to 200 TCR beta chains that were cytomegalovirus-associated.

This sequence originates from a woman under 30 in good health and CMV-seropositive. The chain recombines TRBV5-1 with TRBJ1-6; D remains unclear. Sequencing was done on a sample of PBMCs. CDR3 in DNA: TGCGCCAGCAACAGTACAGCTAATTCACCCCTCCACTTT. Translation gives CASNSTANSPLHF.